Below are 7 T cell receptor beta chains sequenced from a single sample in a study of T cell responses to AZD1222 COVID-19 vaccine. Clones were read by immunoSEQ multiplex PCR, and TCRdb kept only the in-frame ones, dropping some. The sample has about 100,000 clones, about 85% seen once. Source: peripheral blood, taken on day 0 of AZD1222 vaccination. Source of these receptors: an adult in good health.

The V call is TRBV3-1 (or the pseudogene TRBV3-2), the J call TRBJ2-7; no clear D gene. Per germline, CDR1 LGHDT and CDR2 YNNKEL (reference sequence). The CDR3 consists of 14 residues. V was cut by 4 bases and J by 3 bases, with 13 bases left in between. CDR3 protein: CASSLPLFHYEQYF. In nucleotides, the CDR3 is TGTGCCAGCAGCCTCCCATTATTCCACTACGAGCAGTACTTC.

This sequence joins TRBV14 and TRBJ1-2; D remains ambiguous. This CDR3 region has 13 residues. V was shortened by 4 bases and J by 4 bases, with 10 bases between the two germline ends. Germline V CDR1 and CDR2: SGHDN, FVKESK. The CDR3, as DNA: TGTGCCAGCAGCCTCCGAGGAAGCTATGGCTACACCTTC. As protein: CASSLRGSYGYTF.

The chain joins TRBV24-1 to TRBJ2-3; D ambiguous. V was clipped by 4 bases and J by 4 bases, with 8 bases between them. CDR3 length equals 13 residues. Germline V gene data show CDR1 as KGHDR and CDR2 as SFDVKD. Here the CDR3 DNA reads TGTGCCACCAGTGACACCTTACCAGATACGCAGTATTTT. This encodes CATSDTLPDTQYF.

The chain recombines TRBV7-2 with TRBJ1-5; possible D gene TRBD1, 5 bases. Germline assignment: CDR1 SGHTA and CDR2 FQGNSA. Trimming pared 5 bases from V and 6 bases from J, leaving 14 bases between. There are 14 residues in the CDR3. For the CDR3, the DNA is TGTGCCAGCAGCCCGCCGGGGGAGGCTCAGCCCCAGCATTTT. It encodes CASSPPGEAQPQHF.

The chain combines TRBV30 with TRBJ2-7; 7 positions agree with TRBD1. CDR3 length equals 14 residues. V dropped 5 bases and J dropped 0; count of bases not matched to a gene: 7. Looked up from germline, CDR1 is GTSNPN and CDR2 is SVGIG (reference sequence). The CDR3 bases are TGTGCCTGGGAGAGTACAGGGGTCTCCTACGAGCAGTACTTC. Amino acids: CAWESTGVSYEQYF.

The chain uses TRBV9 and TRBJ2-2; D remains unclear. Germline V lookup: CDR1 SGDLS, CDR2 YYNGEE. The ends were cut back, 0 bases at V and 4 bases at J, with 7 bases in the middle. This CDR3 contains 14 residues. Here the CDR3 DNA reads TGTGCCAGCAGCGTAGGAGGCCCCACCGGGGAGCTGTTTTTT. Translated: CASSVGGPTGELFF.

The chain couples TRBV7-8 to TRBJ1-1; D not certain. The germline gives CDR1 SGHVS, CDR2 FQNEAQ. Trimming pared 10 bases from V and 0 bases from J, leaving 15 bases between. CDR3 size: 14 residues. CDR3 nucleotide sequence: TGTGCCACCCGATCAGCCAGCCTGAACACTGAAGCTTTCTTT. Protein sequence: CATRSASLNTEAFF.